A selection of T cell receptor beta chains follows, all from one sample in a study of T cells in Graves' hyperthyroidism and ophthalmopathy. TCRdb reprocessed the multiplex PCR reads with MiXCR, giving one entry per CDR3 protein. Of about 360,000 distinct CDR3 sequences listed, around 13% were seen once; the top ten hold over 8.5%. Sequencing was carried out using blood. Receptor source: a woman aged 18-29 years with Graves' hyperthyroidism. Each CDR3 is given with its conserved first and last residue. The D gene is left open where the match is weak. Some rows have no size entry. The others give once, few or many, or a class for an expanded clone.

clone_size: many
d_call: NA
j_call: TRBJ1-1
v_call: TRBV18
cdr3_aa: CASSRRDPKNWNTEAFF
cdr3_nt: TGTGCCAGCTCACGAAGGGACCCGAAAAATTGGAACACTGAAGCTTTCTTT

clone_size: once
d_call: TRBD1
j_call: TRBJ2-2
v_call: TRBV6-1
cdr3_aa: CASSSDRGNTEELFF
cdr3_nt: TGTGCCAGCAGCTCCGACAGGGGGAACACCGAGGAGCTGTTTTTT

clone_size: many
d_call: NA
j_call: TRBJ2-7
v_call: TRBV6-2/TRBV6-3
cdr3_aa: CASSPITRGYEQYF
cdr3_nt: TGTGCCAGCAGTCCAATAACCAGGGGCTACGAGCAGTACTTC

clone_size: NA
d_call: NA
j_call: TRBJ1-5
v_call: TRBV27
cdr3_aa: CASSSSRVRPNSLNQPQHF
cdr3_nt: TGTGCCAGCAGCTCGTCGAGGGTCAGGCCGAATTCCCTCAATCAGCCCCAGCATTTT

clone_size: NA
d_call: NA
j_call: TRBJ2-2
v_call: TRBV14
cdr3_aa: CASSQEFSAGELFF
cdr3_nt: TGTGCCAGCAGCCAAGAATTCAGTGCCGGGGAGCTGTTTTTT

clone_size: many
d_call: TRBD2
j_call: TRBJ2-3
v_call: TRBV2
cdr3_aa: CASRETTSGGIHTQYF
cdr3_nt: TGTGCCAGCAGGGAAACGACTAGCGGGGGGATACATACGCAGTATTTT

clone_size: many
d_call: TRBD2
j_call: TRBJ2-5
v_call: TRBV7-2
cdr3_aa: CASSSPQRGQETQYF
cdr3_nt: TGTGCCAGCAGCTCCCCCCAGCGGGGGCAAGAGACCCAGTACTTC

clone_size: NA
d_call: NA
j_call: TRBJ1-2
v_call: TRBV20-1
cdr3_aa: CSVPGFTPRGYTF
cdr3_nt: TGCAGTGTGCCGGGTTTTACCCCCAGGGGCTACACCTTC

clone_size: many
d_call: TRBD1
j_call: TRBJ1-1
v_call: TRBV28
cdr3_aa: CASSGQGARAFF
cdr3_nt: TGTGCCAGCAGTGGACAGGGGGCCAGAGCTTTCTTT

clone_size: many
d_call: NA
j_call: TRBJ1-1
v_call: TRBV11-2
cdr3_aa: CASSHPGEGDENTEAFF
cdr3_nt: TGTGCCAGCAGCCATCCCGGGGAGGGGGATGAAAACACTGAAGCTTTCTTT

clone_size: many
d_call: NA
j_call: TRBJ1-5
v_call: TRBV7-9
cdr3_aa: CARGTQPQHF
cdr3_nt: TGTGCCAGGGGGACTCAGCCCCAGCATTTT

clone_size: NA
d_call: NA
j_call: TRBJ1-1
v_call: TRBV5-1
cdr3_aa: CASTSGGEVEAFF
cdr3_nt: TGCGCCAGCACCTCGGGGGGGGAGGTTGAAGCTTTCTTT

clone_size: NA
d_call: NA
j_call: TRBJ2-2
v_call: TRBV13
cdr3_aa: CASSFKGSRTGELFF
cdr3_nt: TGTGCCAGCAGCTTTAAGGGCTCGAGAACCGGGGAGCTGTTTTTT

clone_size: many
d_call: NA
j_call: TRBJ2-1
v_call: TRBV14
cdr3_aa: CASSQDLGHYGLGEQFF
cdr3_nt: TGTGCCAGCAGCCAAGATCTTGGGCACTACGGCTTGGGTGAGCAGTTCTTC

clone_size: NA
d_call: TRBD1
j_call: TRBJ1-4
v_call: TRBV19
cdr3_aa: CASRAMAGGTEKLFF
cdr3_nt: TGTGCCAGTAGGGCGATGGCAGGGGGCACGGAAAAACTGTTTTTT

clone_size: NA
d_call: TRBD2
j_call: TRBJ2-4
v_call: TRBV6-1
cdr3_aa: CASSGTSGGAHIQYF
cdr3_nt: TGTGCCAGCAGTGGAACTAGCGGGGGGGCTCACATTCAGTACTTC

clone_size: few
d_call: NA
j_call: TRBJ2-2
v_call: TRBV20-1
cdr3_aa: CSALPASRDTGELFF
cdr3_nt: TGCAGTGCCCTCCCGGCCAGTCGGGACACCGGGGAGCTGTTTTTT

clone_size: NA
d_call: NA
j_call: TRBJ2-1
v_call: TRBV10-1
cdr3_aa: CASSESGSRGARQFF
cdr3_nt: TGCGCCAGCAGTGAGTCGGGCTCCAGGGGCGCCCGGCAGTTCTTC

clone_size: NA
d_call: NA
j_call: TRBJ1-4
v_call: TRBV9
cdr3_aa: CASSVEGGGNEKLFF
cdr3_nt: TGTGCCAGCAGCGTAGAGGGGGGGGGTAATGAAAAACTGTTTTTT

clone_size: many
d_call: TRBD2
j_call: TRBJ2-5
v_call: TRBV19
cdr3_aa: CATRLAGVETQYF
cdr3_nt: TGTGCCACAAGACTAGCGGGAGTGGAGACCCAGTACTTC

clone_size: many
d_call: NA
j_call: TRBJ2-3
v_call: TRBV6-1
cdr3_aa: CASSYALTDTQYF
cdr3_nt: TGTGCCAGCAGTTATGCCTTAACAGATACGCAGTATTTT

clone_size: many
d_call: TRBD1
j_call: TRBJ1-1
v_call: TRBV10-1
cdr3_aa: CASRAGQGTEAFF
cdr3_nt: TGCGCCAGCAGAGCCGGACAGGGAACTGAAGCTTTCTTT

clone_size: many
d_call: TRBD2
j_call: TRBJ2-1
v_call: TRBV2
cdr3_aa: CASCLKRTSGGKYNEQFF
cdr3_nt: TGTGCCAGCTGTCTCAAAAGGACTAGCGGGGGAAAATACAATGAGCAGTTCTTC

clone_size: many
d_call: TRBD1
j_call: TRBJ1-2
v_call: TRBV3-1
cdr3_aa: CASSQEGGTAGYGYTF
cdr3_nt: TGTGCCAGCAGCCAAGAAGGTGGGACAGCGGGCTATGGCTACACCTTC

clone_size: many
d_call: NA
j_call: TRBJ1-4
v_call: TRBV25-1
cdr3_aa: CASSEVGGDSSATNEKLFF
cdr3_nt: TGTGCCAGCAGTGAAGTAGGAGGAGACAGCTCCGCAACTAATGAAAAACTGTTTTTT

clone_size: NA
d_call: NA
j_call: TRBJ1-3
v_call: TRBV14
cdr3_aa: CASDSSGNTIYF
cdr3_nt: TGTGCCAGCGACAGCTCTGGAAACACCATATATTTT

clone_size: NA
d_call: NA
j_call: TRBJ2-1
v_call: TRBV7-9
cdr3_aa: CASSRPVNEQFF
cdr3_nt: TGTGCCAGCAGCCGACCCGTCAATGAGCAGTTCTTC

clone_size: NA
d_call: TRBD2
j_call: TRBJ2-7
v_call: TRBV7-2
cdr3_aa: CASGRAGLAGYEQYF
cdr3_nt: TGTGCCAGCGGGAGGGCCGGACTAGCGGGCTACGAGCAGTACTTC

clone_size: few
d_call: NA
j_call: TRBJ2-7
v_call: TRBV12-3/TRBV12-4
cdr3_aa: CASSLAGPSYEQYF
cdr3_nt: TGTGCCAGCAGTTTAGCGGGGCCGTCCTACGAGCAGTACTTC

clone_size: many
d_call: NA
j_call: TRBJ1-4
v_call: TRBV29-1
cdr3_aa: CSVERVDEKLFF
cdr3_nt: TGCAGCGTTGAGCGAGTAGATGAAAAACTGTTTTTT

clone_size: few
d_call: NA
j_call: TRBJ2-6
v_call: TRBV6-5
cdr3_aa: CASSLSPGGGANVLTF
cdr3_nt: TGTGCCAGCAGTTTATCCCCAGGCGGAGGGGCCAACGTCCTGACTTTC

clone_size: NA
d_call: NA
j_call: TRBJ2-2
v_call: TRBV7-9
cdr3_aa: CASSLGELFF
cdr3_nt: TGTGCCAGCAGCTTGGGGGAGCTGTTTTTT

clone_size: NA
d_call: NA
j_call: TRBJ2-7
v_call: TRBV24-1
cdr3_aa: CATSDTRDVGEQYF
cdr3_nt: TGTGCCACCAGTGATACCCGAGATGTTGGCGAGCAGTACTTC

clone_size: NA
d_call: NA
j_call: TRBJ1-2
v_call: TRBV15
cdr3_aa: CATSREDTVFYGYTF
cdr3_nt: TGTGCCACCAGCAGAGAAGACACCGTGTTCTATGGCTACACCTTC

clone_size: NA
d_call: NA
j_call: TRBJ2-7
v_call: TRBV5-1
cdr3_aa: CASSGPQSGLSYEQYF
cdr3_nt: TGCGCCAGCAGCGGGCCCCAGAGCGGACTCTCCTACGAGCAGTACTTC

clone_size: many
d_call: NA
j_call: TRBJ2-7
v_call: TRBV6-1
cdr3_aa: CAAGTLSYEQYF
cdr3_nt: TGTGCCGCTGGGACATTGTCCTACGAGCAGTACTTC

clone_size: many
d_call: NA
j_call: TRBJ1-1
v_call: TRBV6-1
cdr3_aa: CASSEPALRDTEAFF
cdr3_nt: TGTGCCAGCAGTGAACCGGCGCTGAGGGACACTGAAGCTTTCTTT

clone_size: few
d_call: NA
j_call: TRBJ1-2
v_call: TRBV7-9
cdr3_aa: CASSLLGARGRGYTF
cdr3_nt: TGTGCCAGCAGCTTATTAGGGGCCAGGGGACGGGGCTACACCTTC

clone_size: many
d_call: NA
j_call: TRBJ1-1
v_call: TRBV6-1
cdr3_aa: CASSEFRRNTEAFF
cdr3_nt: TGTGCCAGCAGTGAATTCCGGAGGAACACTGAAGCTTTCTTT

clone_size: many
d_call: NA
j_call: TRBJ1-2
v_call: TRBV6-1
cdr3_aa: CASSEQQYGYTF
cdr3_nt: TGTGCCAGCAGCGAGCAACAATATGGCTACACCTTC

clone_size: many
d_call: TRBD1
j_call: TRBJ1-3
v_call: TRBV12-3/TRBV12-4
cdr3_aa: CASSLTGGTEKNTIYF
cdr3_nt: TGTGCCAGCAGCCTGACAGGGGGCACGGAAAAAAACACCATATATTTT

clone_size: many
d_call: TRBD1
j_call: TRBJ1-2
v_call: TRBV20-1
cdr3_aa: CSASSGTGNYGYTF
cdr3_nt: TGCAGTGCTTCCTCCGGGACAGGGAACTATGGCTACACCTTC

clone_size: few
d_call: NA
j_call: TRBJ2-1
v_call: TRBV10-1
cdr3_aa: CASSETPLAYNEQFF
cdr3_nt: TGCGCCAGCAGTGAGACCCCCCTCGCCTACAATGAGCAGTTCTTC

clone_size: many
d_call: TRBD1
j_call: TRBJ2-1
v_call: TRBV11-2
cdr3_aa: CASSLAGGQGRSREFF
cdr3_nt: TGTGCCAGCAGCTTAGCCGGGGGACAGGGACGATCCAGGGAGTTCTTC